Included here is one TCR beta chain sequence, with context. This entry comes from a study of blood T cell repertoires in COVID-19. Overall study context: The United States, Italy and Spain provided the acute and convalescent COVID-19 samples.

Participants were aged roughly 18 to 90 years from roughly 26 US areas. Source study methods: Quantification of nucleated cells was approximated via reference gene primer amplification. Repertoires were generated with immunoSEQ multiplex PCR, while TCRdb's copy carries only in-frame clones and drops some. The V and J calls and the clone size are those of that table, but D and trimming were determined from the DNA. The repertoire holds approximately 390,000 clones, with 88% as singletons. CDR1 is MGHDK and CDR2 is SYGVNS in the germline V gene. The CDR3 has 13 amino acids. V lost 4 bases to trimming and J lost 4 bases; unmatched junction nucleotides: 3.

The chain combines TRBV25-1 with TRBJ1-2; 7 positions match TRBD1. The sequencing sample was made of PBMCs or T cells enriched from blood (not recorded which). This clonotype was sampled from a woman in her thirties or forties with acute COVID-19. The DNA for the CDR3 is TGTGCCAGCAGTGGGGGGACAGTCTATGGCTACACCTTC. Protein sequence: CASSGGTVYGYTF.